Below, 8 T cell receptor beta chains from the same sample are listed, as sequenced in a study of T-cell memory formation after mild COVID-19. TCRdb recomputed calls from the 5' RACE reads with MiXCR, one row per CDR3 protein. The sample includes some 320,000 distinct CDR3 sequences, roughly 13% of them seen just once. Sequenced: PBMCs or a T cell subset sorted from them (not recorded which). All receptors derive from a man aged 18-30 years who had mild COVID-19 (a few samples of this study predate the infection). Cell type and time point are not known.

V gene TRBV12-3 or TRBV12-4 combines with J gene TRBJ1-3; 7 bases agree with TRBD1. J gave up 6 bases and V 6 bases, and 5 bases lay outside the gene matches. This CDR3 region has 13 residues. The CDR3 sequence: CASSKDRINTIYF. CDR3 nucleotides: TGTGCCAGCAGCAAGGACAGGATAAACACCATATATTTT.

The sample holds many counts of this clonotype. Here the CDR3 reads CASSPWAEAFF. The CDR3 DNA follows: TGTGCCAGCAGCCCCTGGGCTGAAGCTTTCTTT. This chain links TRBV7-9 with TRBJ1-1, with D unclear. Germline CDR1 reads SEHNR; CDR2 reads FQNEAQ (reference sequence). V dropped 5 bases and J dropped 6 bases, with 7 bases sitting between them. The CDR3 consists of 11 residues.

The gene calls are TRBV9 and TRBJ2-5; D remains ambiguous. This CDR3 is built from 14 residues. The V end was cut by 4 bases, the J end by 4 bases, with 14 bases between. Looked up from germline, CDR1 is SGDLS and CDR2 is YYNGEE. CDR3 sequence reads: CASSPRASLETQYF. Here the CDR3 DNA reads TGTGCCAGCAGCCCCCGTGCTAGTCTAGAGACCCAGTACTTC.

There are a few counts of this clonotype. The chain recombines TRBV5-1 with TRBJ2-3, with TRBD1 identical over 11 bases. Germline CDR1 SGHRS, CDR2 YFSETQ. J lost 5 bases, V lost 4 bases, and 12 bases had no gene match. This CDR3 contains 17 residues. The CDR3 is CASSRPGQGESEDTQYF. The CDR3 DNA sequence: TGCGCCAGCAGCCGACCGGGACAGGGGGAAAGTGAAGATACGCAGTATTTT.

This clonotype has at least ten counts. The V gene is TRBV4-2, the J gene TRBJ2-5, with 9 nucleotides matching TRBD2. The V segment lost 1 base and the J segment 5 bases; nucleotides outside the gene matches: 8. This CDR3 is 16 amino acids long. The germline V gene has CDR1 LGHNA and CDR2 YNFKEQ. As DNA, the CDR3 is TGTGCCAGCAGCCAAGTGTTGGCGGGGGGGCAGGAGACCCAGTACTTC. Protein: CASSQVLAGGQETQYF.

This clonotype was detected only a few times. The rearrangement links TRBV9 to TRBJ1-4; D may be TRBD1 (5 bases). The V end was cut by 3 bases, the J end by 7 bases, with 16 bases between. The germline CDR1 and CDR2 sequences are SGDLS and YYNGEE. The CDR3 length is 15 residues. The CDR3 protein is CASSADWGRGEKLFF. In DNA, the CDR3 is TGTGCCAGCAGCGCGGACTGGGGACGGGGTGAAAAACTGTTTTTT. The whole variable domain, filled in from reference TRBV9 and TRBJ1-4, reads DSGVTQTPKHLITATGQRVTLRCSPRSGDLSVYWYQQSLDQGLQFLIQYYNGEERAKGNILERFSAQQFPDLHSELNLSSLELGDSALYFCASSADWGRGEKLFFGSGTQLSVL.

V usage is TRBV20-1 and J usage is TRBJ2-5; 8 nucleotides agree with TRBD2. J lost 7 bases, V lost 7 bases, and 14 bases had no gene match. The CDR3 length is 14 residues. Germline CDR1 DFQATT, CDR2 SNEGSKA (reference sequence). CDR3 loop: CSGRVSGGPGTQYF. The DNA of the CDR3 is TGCAGTGGTCGTGTCAGCGGGGGCCCAGGGACCCAGTACTTC.

This clonotype was recorded a few times. V is TRBV5-1 and J is TRBJ2-1, with 7 positions matching TRBD2. Trimming took 8 bases from V and 5 from J; bases not matched to a gene: 10. Germline assignment: CDR1 SGHRS and CDR2 YFSETQ. The CDR3 is made up of 14 amino acids. DNA for the CDR3: TGCGCCAGTAGCCCTTGGGGGGGGAACAATGAGCAGTTCTTC. This encodes CASSPWGGNNEQFF.